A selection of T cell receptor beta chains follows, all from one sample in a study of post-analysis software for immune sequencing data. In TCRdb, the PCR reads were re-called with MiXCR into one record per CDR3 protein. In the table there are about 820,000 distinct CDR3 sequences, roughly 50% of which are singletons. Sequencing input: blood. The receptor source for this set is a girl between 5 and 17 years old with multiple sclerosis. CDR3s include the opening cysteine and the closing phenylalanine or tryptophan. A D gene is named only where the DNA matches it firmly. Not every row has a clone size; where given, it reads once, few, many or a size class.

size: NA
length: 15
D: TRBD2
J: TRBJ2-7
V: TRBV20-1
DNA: TGCAGTGCTAGAGAAATAGCGGGGGATCATACGGAGCAGTACTTC
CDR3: CSAREIAGDHTEQYF

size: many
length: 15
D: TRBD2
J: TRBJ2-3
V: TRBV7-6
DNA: TGTGCCAGCAGCCTAGCGGGGGCATCCACAGATACGCAGTATTTT
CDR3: CASSLAGASTDTQYF

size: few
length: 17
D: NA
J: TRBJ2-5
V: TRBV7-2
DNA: TGTGCCAGCAGCTTAATACGGCCGGCGCAGGCGAAAGAGACCCAGTACTTC
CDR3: CASSLIRPAQAKETQYF

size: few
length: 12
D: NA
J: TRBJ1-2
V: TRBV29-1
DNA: TGCAGCGTGCTACCAGGGGACTATGGCTACACCTTC
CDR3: CSVLPGDYGYTF

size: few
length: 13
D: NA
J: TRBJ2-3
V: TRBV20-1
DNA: TGCAGTGCTAGACTCGCGGTCACAGATACGCAGTATTTT
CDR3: CSARLAVTDTQYF

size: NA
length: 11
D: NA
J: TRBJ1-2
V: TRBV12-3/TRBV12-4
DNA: TGTGCCAGCAGTTCGTACTATGGCTACACCTTC
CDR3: CASSSYYGYTF

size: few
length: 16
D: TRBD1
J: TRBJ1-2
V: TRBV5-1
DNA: TGCGCCAGCAGCCCGACAGGGATTCTCGGGGACTATGGCTACACCTTC
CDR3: CASSPTGILGDYGYTF

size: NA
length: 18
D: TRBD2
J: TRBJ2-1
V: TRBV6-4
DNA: TGTGCCAGCAGTGACACCTTACTAGCGGGAGCCCGCTACAATGAGCAGTTCTTC
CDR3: CASSDTLLAGARYNEQFF

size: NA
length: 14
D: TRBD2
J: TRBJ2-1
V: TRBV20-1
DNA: TGCAGTGCTGTAGCGGGGGCCACCTACAATGAGCAGTTCTTC
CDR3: CSAVAGATYNEQFF

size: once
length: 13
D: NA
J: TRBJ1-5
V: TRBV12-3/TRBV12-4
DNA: TGTGCCAGCAGTTTACAGGAGGGGCACCCCCAGCATTTT
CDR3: CASSLQEGHPQHF

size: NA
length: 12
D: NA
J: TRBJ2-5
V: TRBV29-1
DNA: TGCAGCGCGCTGGGGGATGGAGAGACCCAGTACTTC
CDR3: CSALGDGETQYF

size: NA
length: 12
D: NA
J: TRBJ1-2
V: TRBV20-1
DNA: TGCAGTGCAACGGACAGACTTGGTGGCTACACCTTC
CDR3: CSATDRLGGYTF

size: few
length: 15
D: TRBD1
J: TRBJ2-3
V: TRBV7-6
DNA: TGTGCCAGCAGCCAAAGGGGGCTAAGCACAGATACGCAGTATTTT
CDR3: CASSQRGLSTDTQYF

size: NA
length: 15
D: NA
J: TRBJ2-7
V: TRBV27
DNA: TGTGCCAGCAGTTTATCGGACGCGAGCTCCTACGAGCAGTACTTC
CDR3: CASSLSDASSYEQYF

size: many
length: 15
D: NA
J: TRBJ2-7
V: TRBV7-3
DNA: TGTGCCAGCAGCTTAGGTCCTTCCGGACCCTACGAGCAGTACTTC
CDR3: CASSLGPSGPYEQYF

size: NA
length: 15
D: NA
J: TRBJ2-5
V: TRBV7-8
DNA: TGTGCCAGCAGCTTACGGCGGAGTCGGCTAGAGACCCAGTACTTC
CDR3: CASSLRRSRLETQYF

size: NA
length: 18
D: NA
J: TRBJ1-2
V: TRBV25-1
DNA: TGTGCCAGCAGTGAATATGGGGGGAAGAGGGATAGGCCCTATGGCTACACCTTC
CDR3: CASSEYGGKRDRPYGYTF

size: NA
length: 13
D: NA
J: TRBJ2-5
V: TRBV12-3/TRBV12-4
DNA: TGTGCCAGCAGCCGGGAGACAGGAGAGACCCAGTACTTC
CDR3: CASSRETGETQYF

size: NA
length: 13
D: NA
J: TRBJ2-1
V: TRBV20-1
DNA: TGCAGTGCGCCCCGGGACTGGTACAATGAGCAGTTCTTC
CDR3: CSAPRDWYNEQFF

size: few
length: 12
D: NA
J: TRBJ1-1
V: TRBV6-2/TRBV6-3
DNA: TGTGCCAGCAGGTACGCCGGAGGGCGAGCTTTCTTT
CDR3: CASRYAGGRAFF

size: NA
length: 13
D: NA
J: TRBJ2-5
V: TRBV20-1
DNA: TGCAGTGCTAGAGGGGGGGGCACTGAGACCCAGTACTTC
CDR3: CSARGGGTETQYF

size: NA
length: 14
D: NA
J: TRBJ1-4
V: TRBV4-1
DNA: TGCGCCAGCAGCCAAGATCCCGGAGATGAAAAACTGTTTTTT
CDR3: CASSQDPGDEKLFF

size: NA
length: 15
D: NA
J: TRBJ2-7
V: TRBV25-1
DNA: TGTGCCAGCACCCCACGCGGGGCCCTCACCTACGAGCAGTACTTC
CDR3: CASTPRGALTYEQYF

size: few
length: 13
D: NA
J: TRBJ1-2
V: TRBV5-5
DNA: TGTGCCACCAGCTTCGGGGATTTCTCTGGCTACACCTTC
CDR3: CATSFGDFSGYTF

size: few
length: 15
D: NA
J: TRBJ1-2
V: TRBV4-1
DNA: TGCGCCAGCAGCCAAGAGGCAGGGGCGTGGTATGGCTACACCTTC
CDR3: CASSQEAGAWYGYTF

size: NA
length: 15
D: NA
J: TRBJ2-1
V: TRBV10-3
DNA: TGTGCCATCAGTGAGATTGTTAGCGGTCACAATGAGCAGTTCTTC
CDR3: CAISEIVSGHNEQFF

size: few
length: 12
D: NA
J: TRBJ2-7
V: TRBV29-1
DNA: TGCAGCGTTGGTTCCGGCAGGGGCGAGCAGTACTTC
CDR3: CSVGSGRGEQYF

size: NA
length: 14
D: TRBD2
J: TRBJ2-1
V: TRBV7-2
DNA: TGTGCCAGCTTATGGACTAGCGGGGGCAATGAGCAGTTCTTC
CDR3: CASLWTSGGNEQFF

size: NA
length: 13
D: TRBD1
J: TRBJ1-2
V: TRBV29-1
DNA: TGCAGCGTTCGGGACAGGTCTAACTATGGCTACACCTTC
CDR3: CSVRDRSNYGYTF

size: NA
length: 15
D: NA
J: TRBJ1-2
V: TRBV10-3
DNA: TGTGCCATCAGTGAGTCCCCAGGGGCGAACTATGGCTACACCTTC
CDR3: CAISESPGANYGYTF

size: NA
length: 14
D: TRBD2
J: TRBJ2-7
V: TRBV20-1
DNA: TGCAGTGCTGGTCTTAGCGGGAGCTCCTACGAGCAGTACTTC
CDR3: CSAGLSGSSYEQYF

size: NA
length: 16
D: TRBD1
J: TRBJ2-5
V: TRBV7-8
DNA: TGTGCCAGCAGCTTAGCGGTTTGGACAGGGCAAGAGACCCAGTACTTC
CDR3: CASSLAVWTGQETQYF

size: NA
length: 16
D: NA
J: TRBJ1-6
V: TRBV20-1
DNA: TGCAGTGCTAGAGATCAGAACCGGGGCCTTAATTCACCCCTCCACTTT
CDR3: CSARDQNRGLNSPLHF